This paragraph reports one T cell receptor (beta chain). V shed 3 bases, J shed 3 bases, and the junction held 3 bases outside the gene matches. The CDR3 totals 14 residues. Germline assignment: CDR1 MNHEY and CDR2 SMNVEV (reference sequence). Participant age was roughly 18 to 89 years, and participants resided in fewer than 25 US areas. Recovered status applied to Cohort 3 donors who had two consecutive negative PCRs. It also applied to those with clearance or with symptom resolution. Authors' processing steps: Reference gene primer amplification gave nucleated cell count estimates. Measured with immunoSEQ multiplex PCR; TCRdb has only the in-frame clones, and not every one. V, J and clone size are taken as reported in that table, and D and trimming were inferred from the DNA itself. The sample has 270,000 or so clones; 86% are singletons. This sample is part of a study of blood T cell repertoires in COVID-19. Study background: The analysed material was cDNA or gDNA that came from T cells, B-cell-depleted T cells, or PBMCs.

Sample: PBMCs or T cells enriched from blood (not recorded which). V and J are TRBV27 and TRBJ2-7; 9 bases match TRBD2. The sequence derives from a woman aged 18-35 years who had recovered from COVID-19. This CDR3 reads CASSFSGSLYEQYF. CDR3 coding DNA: TGTGCCAGCAGTTTTAGCGGGAGCCTCTACGAGCAGTACTTC.